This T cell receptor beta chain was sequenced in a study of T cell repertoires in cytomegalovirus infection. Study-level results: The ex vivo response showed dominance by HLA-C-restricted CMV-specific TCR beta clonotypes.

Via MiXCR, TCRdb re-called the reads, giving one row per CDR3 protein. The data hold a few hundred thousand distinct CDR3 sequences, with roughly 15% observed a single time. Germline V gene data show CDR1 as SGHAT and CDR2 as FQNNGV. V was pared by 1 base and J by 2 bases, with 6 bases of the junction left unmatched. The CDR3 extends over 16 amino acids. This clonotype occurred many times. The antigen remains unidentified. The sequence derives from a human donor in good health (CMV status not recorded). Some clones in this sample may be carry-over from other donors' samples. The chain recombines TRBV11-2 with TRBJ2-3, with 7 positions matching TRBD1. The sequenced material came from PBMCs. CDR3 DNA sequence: TGTGCCAGCAGCTTAGGCCGGACAGGAAACACAGATACGCAGTATTTT. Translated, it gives CASSLGRTGNTDTQYF. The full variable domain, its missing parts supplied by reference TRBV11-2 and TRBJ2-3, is EAGVAQSPRYKIIEKRQSVAFWCNPISGHATLYWYQQILGQGPKLLIQFQNNGVVDDSQLPKDRFSAERLKGVDSTLKIQPAKLEDSAVYLCASSLGRTGNTDTQYFGPGTRLTVL.